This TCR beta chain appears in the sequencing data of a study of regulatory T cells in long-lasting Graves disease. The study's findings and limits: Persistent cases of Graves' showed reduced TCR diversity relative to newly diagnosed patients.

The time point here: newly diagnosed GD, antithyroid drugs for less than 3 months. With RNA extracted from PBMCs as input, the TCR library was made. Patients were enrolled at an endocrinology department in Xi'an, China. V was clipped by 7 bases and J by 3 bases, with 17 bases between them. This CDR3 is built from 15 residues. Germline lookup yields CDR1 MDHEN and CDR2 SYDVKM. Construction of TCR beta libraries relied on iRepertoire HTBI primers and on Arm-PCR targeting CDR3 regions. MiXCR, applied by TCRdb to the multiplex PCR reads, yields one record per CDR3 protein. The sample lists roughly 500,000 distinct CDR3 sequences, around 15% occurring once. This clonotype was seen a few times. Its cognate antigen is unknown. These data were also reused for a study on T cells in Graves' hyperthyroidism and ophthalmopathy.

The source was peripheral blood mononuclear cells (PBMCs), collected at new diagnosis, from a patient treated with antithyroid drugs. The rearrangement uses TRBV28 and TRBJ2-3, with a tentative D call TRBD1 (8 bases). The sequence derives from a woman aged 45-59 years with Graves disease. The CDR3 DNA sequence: TGTGCCAGCACCCCGACAGGGGAGGGGACAGATACGCAGTATTTT. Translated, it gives CASTPTGEGTDTQYF.